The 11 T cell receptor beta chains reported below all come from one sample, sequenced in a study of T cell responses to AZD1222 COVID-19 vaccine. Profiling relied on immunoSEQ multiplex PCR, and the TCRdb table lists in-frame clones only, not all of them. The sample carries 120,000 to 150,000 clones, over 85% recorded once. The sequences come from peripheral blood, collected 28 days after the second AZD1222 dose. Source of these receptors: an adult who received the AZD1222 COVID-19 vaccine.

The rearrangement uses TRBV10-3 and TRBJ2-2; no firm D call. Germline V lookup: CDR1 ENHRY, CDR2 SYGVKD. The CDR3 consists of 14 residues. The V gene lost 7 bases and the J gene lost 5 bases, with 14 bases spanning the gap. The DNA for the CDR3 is TGTGCCATCAAAGGGCCCGTAGGGACCGGGGAGCTGTTTTTT. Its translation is CAIKGPVGTGELFF.

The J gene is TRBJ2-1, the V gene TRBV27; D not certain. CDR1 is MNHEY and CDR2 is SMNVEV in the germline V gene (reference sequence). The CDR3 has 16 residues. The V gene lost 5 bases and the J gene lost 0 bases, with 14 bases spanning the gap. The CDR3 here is CASSTPRGGSYNEQFF. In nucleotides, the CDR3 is TGTGCCAGCAGTACCCCCCGCGGCGGCTCCTACAATGAGCAGTTCTTC.

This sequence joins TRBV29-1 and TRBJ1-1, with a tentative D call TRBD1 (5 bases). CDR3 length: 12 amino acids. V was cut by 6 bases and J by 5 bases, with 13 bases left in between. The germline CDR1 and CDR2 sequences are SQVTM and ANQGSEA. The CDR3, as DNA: TGCAGCGTCTTCATTGGGGGTACTGAAGCTTTCTTT. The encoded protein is CSVFIGGTEAFF. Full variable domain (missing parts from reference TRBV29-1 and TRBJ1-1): SAVISQKPSRDICQRGTSLTIQCQVDSQVTMMFWYRQQPGQSLTLIATANQGSEATYESGFVIDKFPISRPNLTFSTLTVSNMSPEDSSIYLCSVFIGGTEAFFGQGTRLTVV.

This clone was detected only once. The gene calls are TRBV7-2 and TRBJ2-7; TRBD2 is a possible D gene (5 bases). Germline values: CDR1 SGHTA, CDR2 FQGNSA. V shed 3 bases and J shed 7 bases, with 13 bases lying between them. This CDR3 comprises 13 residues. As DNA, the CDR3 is TGTGCCAGCAGCTTCTCCGGGGTTGGGGAGCAGTACTTC. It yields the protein CASSFSGVGEQYF.

CDR3 amino acids: CASSLEGSGNTIYF. CDR3 sequence (DNA): TGTGCCAGCAGCTTAGAGGGGTCTGGAAACACCATATATTTT. This sequence joins TRBV11-3 and TRBJ1-3; the D is unclear. The CDR3 consists of 14 residues. Germline V lookup: CDR1 SGHNT, CDR2 YENEEA. Trimming pared 0 bases from V and 1 base from J, leaving 4 bases between. Combining the CDR3 with reference TRBV11-3 and TRBJ1-3 gives the whole variable domain EAGVVQSPRYKIIEKKQPVAFWCNPISGHNTLYWYLQNLGQGPELLIRYENEEAVDDSQLPKDRFSAERLKGVDSTLKIQPAELGDSAVYLCASSLEGSGNTIYFGEGSWLTVV.

For the CDR3, the DNA is TGTGCCAGCAGTCTAGCGGGAGGCGTTACGCAGTATTTT. Its translation: CASSLAGGVTQYF. V usage is TRBV11-3 and J usage is TRBJ2-3, with 11 positions matching TRBD2. Germline loops: CDR1 SGHNT, CDR2 YENEEA. V lost 6 bases to trimming and J lost 8 bases; unmatched junction nucleotides: 4. The CDR3 has 13 amino acids.

CDR3 amino acids: CASSRLGDTEAFF. In DNA, the CDR3 is TGCGCCAGCAGCCGATTGGGGGACACTGAAGCTTTCTTT. The V and J genes are TRBV5-1 and TRBJ1-1, with a possible D match to TRBD1 (5 bases). Germline CDR1 reads SGHRS; CDR2 reads YFSETQ. The V end lost 4 bases, the J end lost 3 bases, and 10 bases lay between the germline ends. This CDR3 has 13 residues.

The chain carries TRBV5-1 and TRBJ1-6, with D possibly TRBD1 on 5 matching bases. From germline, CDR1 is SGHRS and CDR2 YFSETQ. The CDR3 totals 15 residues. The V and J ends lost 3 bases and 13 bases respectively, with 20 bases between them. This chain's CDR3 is CASSWTVGGEDPLHF. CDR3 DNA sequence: TGCGCCAGCAGCTGGACGGTTGGAGGGGAGGACCCCCTCCACTTT.

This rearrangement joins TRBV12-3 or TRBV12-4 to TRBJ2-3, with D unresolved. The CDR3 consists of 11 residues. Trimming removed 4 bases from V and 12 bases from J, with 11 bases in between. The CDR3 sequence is CASSYSRHQYF. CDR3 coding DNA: TGTGCCAGCAGTTATTCCCGCCACCAGTATTTT.

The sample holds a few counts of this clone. The CDR3 protein is CASSSAADLSGNTIYF. The DNA of the CDR3 is TGTGCCAGCAGTTCCGCCGCGGACCTCTCTGGAAACACCATATATTTT. The chain links TRBV28 to TRBJ1-3, with D unclear. Germline V gene data show CDR1 as MDHEN and CDR2 as SYDVKM. CDR3 length: 16 residues. Trimming took off 4 bases at V and 0 bases at J, with 13 bases between the two ends.

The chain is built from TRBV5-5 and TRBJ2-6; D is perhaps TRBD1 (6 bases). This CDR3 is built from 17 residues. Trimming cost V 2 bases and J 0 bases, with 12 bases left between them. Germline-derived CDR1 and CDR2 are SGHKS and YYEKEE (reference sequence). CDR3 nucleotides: TGTGCCAGCAGCTTTCCGGGACAATTCTCTGGGGCCAACGTCCTGACTTTC. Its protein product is CASSFPGQFSGANVLTF.